These T cell receptor beta chains were read from a single sample in a study of shared clonotypes between healthy human individuals. Sequencing used immunoSEQ multiplex PCR; TCRdb keeps in-frame clones, though not all of them. The sample holds over a million clones, 98% seen once. The sequencing sample was made of naive CD4+ T cells sorted from blood. Source of these receptors: a young man in good health. Both conserved end residues are part of each CDR3. Fields, in order: J gene, clone size, D gene, V gene, CDR3 protein, CDR3 DNA. A D gene is named only where the DNA matches it firmly. Clone size appears in some rows only: once, few, many, or a class for an expanded clone.

J gene: TRBJ2-7; clone size: NA; D gene: NA; V gene: TRBV4-1; CDR3 protein: CASSQVGRLSYEQYF; CDR3 DNA: TGCGCCAGCAGCCAAGTCGGCCGTCTCTCCTACGAGCAGTACTTC
J gene: TRBJ2-2; clone size: NA; D gene: TRBD1; V gene: TRBV5-1; CDR3 protein: CASSIGQGIGELFF; CDR3 DNA: TGCGCCAGCAGCATTGGACAGGGGATCGGGGAGCTGTTTTTT
J gene: TRBJ2-3; clone size: NA; D gene: NA; V gene: TRBV7-9; CDR3 protein: CASSLAAGGGDTQYF; CDR3 DNA: TGTGCCAGCAGCTTAGCCGCAGGAGGTGGAGATACGCAGTATTTT
J gene: TRBJ1-2; clone size: NA; D gene: TRBD1; V gene: TRBV27; CDR3 protein: CASRQGAVGGYTF; CDR3 DNA: TGTGCCAGCAGACAGGGGGCAGTAGGTGGCTACACCTTC
J gene: TRBJ1-5; clone size: NA; D gene: NA; V gene: TRBV7-2; CDR3 protein: CASSLPGASNQPQHF; CDR3 DNA: TGTGCCAGCAGCTTACCAGGGGCGAGCAATCAGCCCCAGCATTTT
J gene: TRBJ2-5; clone size: NA; D gene: TRBD1; V gene: TRBV4-2; CDR3 protein: CASSQVGSRGRSETQYF; CDR3 DNA: TGTGCCAGCAGCCAAGTAGGATCCAGGGGGAGATCTGAGACCCAGTACTTC
J gene: TRBJ2-3; clone size: NA; D gene: NA; V gene: TRBV28; CDR3 protein: CASSPTGNTDTQYF; CDR3 DNA: TGTGCCAGCAGTCCTACAGGGAACACAGATACGCAGTATTTT
J gene: TRBJ2-5; clone size: NA; D gene: TRBD1; V gene: TRBV7-2; CDR3 protein: CASSYQRGQGETQYF; CDR3 DNA: TGTGCCAGCAGCTATCAAAGGGGACAGGGGGAGACCCAGTACTTC
J gene: TRBJ2-3; clone size: NA; D gene: NA; V gene: TRBV5-1; CDR3 protein: CASTSMGQTFSGTDTQYF; CDR3 DNA: TGCGCCAGCACCTCAATGGGGCAAACTTTCTCTGGCACAGATACGCAGTATTTT
J gene: TRBJ2-6; clone size: NA; D gene: NA; V gene: TRBV5-1; CDR3 protein: CASNDASGANVLTF; CDR3 DNA: TGCGCCAGCAATGATGCTTCTGGGGCCAACGTCCTGACTTTC
J gene: TRBJ2-2; clone size: NA; D gene: TRBD1; V gene: TRBV13; CDR3 protein: CASSSGQGVVSGELFF; CDR3 DNA: TGTGCCAGCAGCTCCGGACAGGGGGTTGTTAGCGGGGAGCTGTTTTTT
J gene: TRBJ1-4; clone size: once; D gene: NA; V gene: TRBV5-8; CDR3 protein: CASSSRAATNEKLFF; CDR3 DNA: TGTGCCAGCAGCTCCAGGGCCGCAACTAATGAAAAACTGTTTTTT
J gene: TRBJ2-7; clone size: NA; D gene: NA; V gene: TRBV2; CDR3 protein: CASMVLMEQYF; CDR3 DNA: TGTGCCAGCATGGTCTTAATGGAGCAGTACTTC
J gene: TRBJ2-3; clone size: NA; D gene: NA; V gene: TRBV29-1; CDR3 protein: CSVRGSDTQYF; CDR3 DNA: TGCAGCGTTAGGGGGAGTGATACGCAGTATTTT